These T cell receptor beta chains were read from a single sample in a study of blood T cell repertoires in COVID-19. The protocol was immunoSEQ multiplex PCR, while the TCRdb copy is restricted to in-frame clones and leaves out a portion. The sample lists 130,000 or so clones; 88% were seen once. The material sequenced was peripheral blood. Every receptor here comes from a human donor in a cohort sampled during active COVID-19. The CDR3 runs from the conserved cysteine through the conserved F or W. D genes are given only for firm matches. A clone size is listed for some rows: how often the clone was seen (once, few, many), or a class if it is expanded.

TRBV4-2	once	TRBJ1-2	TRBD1	TGTGCCAGCAGCCCGGATGGACAGGGAGGTGGCTACACCTTC	CASSPDGQGGGYTF
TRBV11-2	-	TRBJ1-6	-	TGTGCCAGCAGCTTACTCGGCTCCTATAATTCACCCCTCCACTTT	CASSLLGSYNSPLHF
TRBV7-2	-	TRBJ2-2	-	TGTGCCAGCAGCTTAGAGAGGCTTAACACCGGGGAGCTGTTTTTT	CASSLERLNTGELFF
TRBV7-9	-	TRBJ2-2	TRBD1	TGTGCCAGCAGCCCCTTTTTAAGGGGGCACACCGGGGAGCTGTTTTTT	CASSPFLRGHTGELFF
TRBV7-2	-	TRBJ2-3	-	TGTGCCAGCAGCTTGCCGGCAGGCCACACAGATACGCAGTATTTT	CASSLPAGHTDTQYF
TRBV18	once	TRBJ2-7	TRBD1	TGTGCCAGCTCCCCCGGACAGGCCTCAACCTACGAGCAGTACTTC	CASSPGQASTYEQYF
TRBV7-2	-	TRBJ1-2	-	TGTGCCAGCAGCCCCGGACAGAGTAACTATGGCTACACCTTC	CASSPGQSNYGYTF
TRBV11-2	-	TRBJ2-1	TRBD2	TGTGCCAGCAGCTTCGGGACTAGCGGGGCAAGCGAGCAGTTCTTC	CASSFGTSGASEQFF
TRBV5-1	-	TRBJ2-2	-	TGCGCCAGCAGCGACGTACCGGGCGGGGAGCTGTTTTTT	CASSDVPGGELFF
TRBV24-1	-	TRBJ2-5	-	TGTGCCACCAGTAACCCTACAGGAGCTCACCAAGAGACCCAGTACTTC	CATSNPTGAHQETQYF
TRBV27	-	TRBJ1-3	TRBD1	TGTGCCAGCAGTCCGGGGACAGTCCCTAGAAACACCATATATTTT	CASSPGTVPRNTIYF
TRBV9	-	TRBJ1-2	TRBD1	TGTGCCAGCAGCAGACCCGGGACAGCCTATGGCTACACCTTC	CASSRPGTAYGYTF
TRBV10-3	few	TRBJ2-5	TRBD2	TGTGCCATCAGTGAGGCTAGCGGGGAGACCCAGTACTTC	CAISEASGETQYF
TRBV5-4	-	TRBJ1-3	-	TGTGCCAGCAGCTCGGGTGGAAACACCATATATTTT	CASSSGGNTIYF
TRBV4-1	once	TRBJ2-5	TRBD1	TGCGCCAGCAGCCAGGGACCCCTCCGGACAGGGCCAGAGACCCAGTACTTC	CASSQGPLRTGPETQYF
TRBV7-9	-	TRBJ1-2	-	TGTGCCAGCAGCAACGTTAGCCCGGCTAACTATGGCTACACCTTC	CASSNVSPANYGYTF
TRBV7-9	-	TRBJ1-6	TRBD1	TGTGCCAGCAGCTTCGACAGGGGAAATTCACCCCTCCACTTT	CASSFDRGNSPLHF
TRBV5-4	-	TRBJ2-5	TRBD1	TGTGCCAGCAGCTTGGAGGGACAGTCCGGAGAGACCCAGTACTTC	CASSLEGQSGETQYF
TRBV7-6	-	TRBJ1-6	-	TGTGCCAGCAGCTTAGGGGAGACCTATAATTCACCCCTCCACTTT	CASSLGETYNSPLHF
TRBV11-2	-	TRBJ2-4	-	TGTGCCAGCAGCAGCTACAGGGAAACTAAGTACTTC	CASSSYRETKYF
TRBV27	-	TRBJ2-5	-	TGTGCCAGCAGTTTAAGGGAGCGGGAGACCCAGTACTTC	CASSLRERETQYF
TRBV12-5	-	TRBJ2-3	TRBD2	TGTGCTAGTGGGCGGGGGGGCATAGAAGATACGCAGTATTTT	CASGRGGIEDTQYF
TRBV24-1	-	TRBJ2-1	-	TGTGCCATCGGGGGCAATGAGCAGTTCTTC	CAIGGNEQFF
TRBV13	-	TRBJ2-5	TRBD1	TGTGCCAGCAGCTCGGGGACAGGGTGGACTAAAGAGACCCAGTACTTC	CASSSGTGWTKETQYF
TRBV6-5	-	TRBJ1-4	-	TGTGCCAGCAGCGGTGCCGGGGGATGGGAAAAACTGTTTTTT	CASSGAGGWEKLFF
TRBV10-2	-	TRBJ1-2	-	TGCGCCAGCAGTGAGTTGGGACATCGTCTCTACACCTTC	CASSELGHRLYTF
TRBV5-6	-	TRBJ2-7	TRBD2	TGTGCCAGCAGTTCCGGGACTATGGGCGAGCAGTACTTC	CASSSGTMGEQYF
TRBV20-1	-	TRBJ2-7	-	TGCAGTGCGGCGGACAGCTACGAGCAGTACTTC	CSAADSYEQYF
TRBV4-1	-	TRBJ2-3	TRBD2	TGCGCCAGCAGCCAAGGAAGCGGGAGGGCCTACACAGATACGCAGTATTTT	CASSQGSGRAYTDTQYF
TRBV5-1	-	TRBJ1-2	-	TGCGCCAGCAGCCTCCGGACAGCTAACTATGGCTACACCTTC	CASSLRTANYGYTF
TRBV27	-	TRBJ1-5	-	TGTGCCAGCAGTTTATTTTACAGGGCTAGCAATCAGCCCCAGCATTTT	CASSLFYRASNQPQHF
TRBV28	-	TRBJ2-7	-	TGTGCCAGCCTTCCGCCGACAGGCTCGGCCCACGAGCAGTACTTC	CASLPPTGSAHEQYF
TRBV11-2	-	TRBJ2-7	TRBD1	TGTGCCAGCAGCGTAGTTAGAGGGGGCCCAGTCTACGAGCAGTACTTC	CASSVVRGGPVYEQYF
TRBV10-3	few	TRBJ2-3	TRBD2	TGTGCCATCAGTGAGCCCGGGACTAGCGGGGACACAGATACGCAGTATTTT	CAISEPGTSGDTDTQYF
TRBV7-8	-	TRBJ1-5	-	TGTGCCAGCAGCTTAATTTACGGGGGGGGAGGAGGGAGCAATCAGCCCCAGCATTTT	CASSLIYGGGGGSNQPQHF
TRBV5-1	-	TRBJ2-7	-	TGCGCCAGCAGCTTGGACAGGGAGGGCGAGCAGTACTTC	CASSLDREGEQYF
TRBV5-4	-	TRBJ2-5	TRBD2	TGTGCCAGCAGCTGGAGGACTAGGCAAGAGACCCAGTACTTC	CASSWRTRQETQYF
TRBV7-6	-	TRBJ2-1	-	TGTGCCAGCAGCGAGAATCTAAACCCCGCTCTAAACTACAATGAGCAGTTCTTC	CASSENLNPALNYNEQFF
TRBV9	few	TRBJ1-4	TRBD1	TGTGCCAGCAGCGGGCCTGGCAGGGGGCGTGAAAAACTGTTTTTT	CASSGPGRGREKLFF
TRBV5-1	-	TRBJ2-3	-	TGCGCCAGCAGCTTGGGTCTTCCAGATACGCAGTATTTT	CASSLGLPDTQYF
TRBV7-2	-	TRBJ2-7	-	TGTGCCAGCAGCAGACGGACAGCTTTGACCTACGAGCAGTACTTC	CASSRRTALTYEQYF
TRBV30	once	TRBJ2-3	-	TGTGCCTGGAGTTGGAGAGGGCGGGATACGCAGTATTTT	CAWSWRGRDTQYF
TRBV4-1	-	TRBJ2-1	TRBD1	TGCGCCAGCAGCCAAGGGACAGGGGGATGGAATGAGCAGTTCTTC	CASSQGTGGWNEQFF
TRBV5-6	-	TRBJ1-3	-	TGTGCCAGCAGCGAAGGACATGGGCCGGGAAACACCATATATTTT	CASSEGHGPGNTIYF
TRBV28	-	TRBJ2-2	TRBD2	TGTGCCAGCTCAAAAGCGGGAGGGCCTGGCACCGGGGAGCTGTTTTTT	CASSKAGGPGTGELFF
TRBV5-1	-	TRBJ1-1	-	TGCGCCAGCAGAGACATGGCAAGCACTGAAGCTTTCTTT	CASRDMASTEAFF
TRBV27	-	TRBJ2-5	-	TGTGCCAGCAGTTTTTGGGGGCAGGAGACCCAGTACTTC	CASSFWGQETQYF
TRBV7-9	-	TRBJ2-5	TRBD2	TGTGCCAGCAGCCCTGGACTAGAAGAGACCCAGTACTTC	CASSPGLEETQYF
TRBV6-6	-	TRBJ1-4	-	TGTGCCAGCAGTTCGGGTACGGCAACTAATGAAAAACTGTTTTTT	CASSSGTATNEKLFF
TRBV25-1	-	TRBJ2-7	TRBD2	TGTGCCAGCAGTGCCAGGACTAGCGGGACTAGATACGAGCAGTACTTC	CASSARTSGTRYEQYF
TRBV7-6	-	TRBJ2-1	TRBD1	TGTGCCAGCAGCCCACGAAACAGGGGGCTGCGACACAATGAGCAGTTCTTC	CASSPRNRGLRHNEQFF
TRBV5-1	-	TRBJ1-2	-	TGCGCCAGCAGCTTGACGCAGGGAGGCTACACCTTC	CASSLTQGGYTF
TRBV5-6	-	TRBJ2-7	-	TGTGCCAGCAGCTTGGCAGGGCAGATCTACGAGCAGTACTTC	CASSLAGQIYEQYF
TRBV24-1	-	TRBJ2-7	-	TGTGCCACCAGTGATTTCCCACGGGAAAGCTCCTACGAGCAGTACTTC	CATSDFPRESSYEQYF
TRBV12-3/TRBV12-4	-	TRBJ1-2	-	TGTGCCAGCAGTACAGGGTACGGCTACACCTTC	CASSTGYGYTF